This T cell receptor (beta chain) was observed in a study of T cell responses to AZD1222 COVID-19 vaccine. Study details: Pooling was applied to second doses at about 4 or about 12 weeks.

As to this clone: What it recognizes is unknown.

Study-level points and caveats: The breadth and depth of Spike-specific TCRs increased once two AZD1222 doses had been given. Clonal diversity was possibly underestimated, and white British individuals and females predominated among donors. Among spike-specific TCRs, nearly half reportedly target unmutated variant regions.

Trimming shortened V by 2 bases and J by 3 bases, and 14 bases separated the two germline ends. The CDR3 contains 16 residues. Germline CDR1 is MNHEY and CDR2 is SVGEGT. The protocol was immunoSEQ multiplex PCR, while the TCRdb copy is restricted to in-frame clones and leaves out a portion. The data hold roughly 97,000 clones, with around 89% observed a single time. This chain joins TRBV6-2 or TRBV6-3 and TRBJ1-3, with D possibly TRBD1 on 6 matching bases. Specimen: peripheral blood, collected on day 0 of AZD1222 vaccination. The clonotype comes from an adult in good health. The CDR3 bases are TGTGCCAGCAGTTACGGACGGGGGCTAGGTGGAAACACCATATATTTT. Its protein product is CASSYGRGLGGNTIYF.